These 30 T cell receptor beta chains were sequenced from one sample in a study of T cell responses to AZD1222 COVID-19 vaccine. Libraries were prepared by immunoSEQ multiplex PCR; TCRdb keeps only in-frame clonotypes and omits some of them. This table has around 130,000 clones, approximately 93% appearing once. The source material was peripheral blood, sampled on day 0 of AZD1222 vaccination. The receptor set was obtained from an adult in good health.

CDR3 bases: TGTGCCAGCAGCTGGGACAGGGGGCCCGAGACCCAGTACTTC. Protein sequence: CASSWDRGPETQYF. The chain has TRBV7-2 and TRBJ2-5, with 12 bases lining up with TRBD1. Trimming cost V 4 bases and J 5 bases; bases outside gene matches: 2. The V gene's germline CDR1 is SGHTA and CDR2 FQGNSA. The CDR3 length is 14 residues.

Regarding this clone: The junction departs from germline at one end; a sequencing error may be responsible. V and J are TRBV6-1 and TRBJ1-3; D is unclear. CDR1 and CDR2 from the germline V gene are MNHNS and SASEGT. The CDR3 consists of 14 residues. The CDR3 DNA reads TGTGCCAGCAGCGAAGGATTCTCTGGAAACACCATATATTTT. It specifies CASSEGFSGNTIYF.

The rearrangement uses TRBV28 and TRBJ2-1, with 12 bases lining up with TRBD2. This CDR3 contains 14 residues. V lost 5 bases, J lost 9 bases, and 5 bases stayed unmatched. CDR1 is MDHEN, CDR2 SYDVKM, per germline. This CDR3 is CASSAGLAGGEQFF. The CDR3 DNA follows: TGTGCCAGCAGTGCGGGACTAGCGGGTGGTGAGCAGTTCTTC.

CDR3 sequence reads: CASRERDSRTDTQYF. The CDR3 coding sequence is TGTGCCAGTCGCGAGCGGGACTCTCGCACAGATACGCAGTATTTT. The rearrangement links TRBV27 to TRBJ2-3, with TRBD2 identical over 7 bases. V was clipped by 9 bases and J by 1 base; unmatched bases: 10. The germline CDR1 and CDR2 sequences are MNHEY and SMNVEV (reference sequence). The CDR3 extends over 15 amino acids.

The chain joins TRBV7-8 to TRBJ1-1, with 10 bases that match TRBD1. This CDR3 spans 18 amino acids. Germline CDR1 reads SGHVS; CDR2 reads FQNEAQ. Losses at the gene ends were 5 bases for V and 2 bases for J; bases not matched to a gene: 14. Here the CDR3 reads CASSPLPGQGKRNTEAFF. The CDR3, as DNA: TGTGCCAGCAGCCCCCTCCCGGGACAGGGGAAGCGTAACACTGAAGCTTTCTTT.

This clone was observed a handful of times. This chain joins TRBV28 and TRBJ1-2; unclear D gene. CDR3 length: 12 amino acids. V dropped 2 bases and J dropped 4 bases, with 5 bases sitting between them. Per germline, CDR1 MDHEN and CDR2 SYDVKM. This chain's CDR3 is CASSLTAYGYTF. CDR3 DNA: TGTGCCAGCAGTTTAACAGCCTATGGCTACACCTTC.

This clone was detected a few times. The chain couples TRBV28 to TRBJ2-7; 9 positions match TRBD1. The CDR3 totals 15 residues. With 5 bases clipped from V and 3 bases from J, the junction kept 8 bases outside the gene matches. CDR1 is MDHEN, CDR2 SYDVKM, per germline. CDR3 bases: TGTGCCAGCAGTGGAGCCGGGACAGGGAACTACGAGCAGTACTTC. Encoded protein: CASSGAGTGNYEQYF.

This clone was recorded once. This sample includes further DNA sequences coding for the same CDR3. J is TRBJ1-2 and V is TRBV6-5; D not resolved. CDR1 MNHEY and CDR2 SVGAGI come from the germline V gene. V lost 0 bases, J lost 3 bases, and 8 bases lay in between. The CDR3 runs to 14 residues. Here the CDR3 DNA reads TGTGCCAGCAGTTACTCGCCGGGTTACTATGGCTACACCTTC. It codes for CASSYSPGYYGYTF.

The gene calls are TRBV7-9 and TRBJ2-5; D perhaps matches TRBD2 (5 bases). CDR1 SEHNR and CDR2 FQNEAQ come from the germline V gene (reference sequence). The CDR3 is made up of 15 amino acids. V was shortened by 0 bases and J by 6 bases, with 14 bases between the two germline ends. The CDR3 reads CASSLASPAEQTQYF. In DNA, the CDR3 is TGTGCCAGCAGCTTAGCGAGTCCAGCGGAACAGACCCAGTACTTC. The entire variable domain, with the rest obtained from reference TRBV7-9 and TRBJ2-5, is as follows: DTGVSQNPRHKITKRGQNVTFRCDPISEHNRLYWYRQTLGQGPEFLTYFQNEAQLEKSRLLSDRFSAERPKGSFSTLEIQRTEQGDSAMYLCASSLASPAEQTQYFGPGTRLLVL.

The J gene is TRBJ1-5, the V gene TRBV27, with 7 bases aligning to TRBD1. The germline gives CDR1 MNHEY, CDR2 SMNVEV (reference sequence). The CDR3 has 15 residues. Losses at the gene ends were 5 bases for V and 6 bases for J; bases not matched to a gene: 10. This CDR3 reads CASSPLTGVAQPQHF. The CDR3 coding sequence is TGTGCCAGCAGTCCACTCACAGGGGTGGCTCAGCCCCAGCATTTT.

The rearrangement links TRBV5-1 to TRBJ2-3, with a possible D match to TRBD1 (6 bases). CDR1 is SGHRS and CDR2 is YFSETQ in the germline V gene. The CDR3 is made up of 14 amino acids. V shed 1 base and J shed 3 bases, with 9 bases lying between them. The chain's CDR3 is CASSLYRETDTQYF. CDR3 in DNA: TGCGCCAGCAGCTTGTACAGGGAAACAGATACGCAGTATTTT.

This clone came up once. The rearrangement links TRBV7-9 to TRBJ2-3; D is perhaps TRBD2 (5 bases). The V gene's germline CDR1 is SEHNR and CDR2 FQNEAQ (reference sequence). The CDR3 loop spans 15 amino acids. Trimming shortened V by 1 base and J by 4 bases, and 12 bases separated the two germline ends. Here the CDR3 reads CASSLEGGPADTQYF. In DNA, the CDR3 is TGTGCCAGCAGCTTAGAAGGAGGACCGGCAGATACGCAGTATTTT.

The chain combines TRBV11-1 with TRBJ2-7; the D gene is possibly TRBD1 (5 bases). V lost 3 bases and J 3 bases, leaving 9 bases between the germline ends. The CDR3 has 13 amino acids. The germline gives CDR1 SGHAT, CDR2 FQDESV (reference sequence). The CDR3 DNA reads as TGTGCCAGCAGCTTCCAGGGCCACTACGAGCAGTACTTC. Translation: CASSFQGHYEQYF. The complete variable domain, with remaining parts taken from reference TRBV11-1 and TRBJ2-7, reads EAEVAQSPRYKITEKSQAVAFWCDPISGHATLYWYRQILGQGPELLVQFQDESVVDDSQLPKDRFSAERLKGVDSTLKIQPAELGDSAMYLCASSFQGHYEQYFGPGTRLTVT.

The chain carries TRBV11-2 and TRBJ1-1, with 8 bases fitting TRBD1. Germline CDR1 SGHAT, CDR2 FQNNGV. The CDR3 is 15 amino acids. Germline trimming cut 1 base from V and 5 bases from J; bases unmatched to any gene: 6. The CDR3 protein is CASSLAWTGKTEAFF. CDR3 nucleotides: TGTGCCAGCAGCTTAGCCTGGACAGGGAAAACTGAAGCTTTCTTT.

The V call is TRBV19, the J call TRBJ2-1; 9 positions match TRBD1. The CDR3 covers 14 residues. CDR1 is LNHDA and CDR2 is SQIVND in the germline V gene (reference sequence). Trimming at V came to 3 bases and at J to 9 bases, leaving 6 bases not matched to a gene. The CDR3 region is CASSMGQGFGEQFF. The CDR3 nucleotides are TGTGCCAGTAGTATGGGACAGGGTTTCGGTGAGCAGTTCTTC.

The chain joins TRBV7-9 to TRBJ2-1; 9 bases agree with TRBD2. The CDR3 spans 16 residues. Germline V gene sequence: CDR1 SEHNR, CDR2 FQNEAQ (reference sequence). V shed 2 bases and J 2 bases; nucleotides not matched to a gene: 4. In DNA, the CDR3 is TGTGCCAGCAGCTTAACTAGCGGGTACACCTACAATGAGCAGTTCTTC. This codes for CASSLTSGYTYNEQFF.

The chain couples TRBV1 to TRBJ1-1. TRBV1 is labeled a pseudogene. This CDR3 has 15 amino acids. The CDR3 sequence is CTSSRRCREGTEAFF. CDR3 DNA sequence: TGCACCAGCAGCCGAAGGTGCAGGGAGGGCACTGAAGCTTTCTTT.

This chain links TRBV28 with TRBJ2-1, with 8 positions matching TRBD2. The V segment lost 2 bases and the J segment 8 bases; nucleotides outside the gene matches: 8. Germline loops: CDR1 MDHEN, CDR2 SYDVKM. The CDR3 sequence is 15 residues long. The CDR3 DNA reads as TGTGCCAGCAGTTTAAGCGGGAGCAGGACCTATGAGCAGTTCTTC. It specifies CASSLSGSRTYEQFF.

The CDR3 sequence is CSASFQGRYEQYF. CDR3 coding DNA: TGCAGTGCTAGTTTCCAGGGGAGGTACGAGCAGTACTTC. The chain carries TRBV20-1 and TRBJ2-7; D is perhaps TRBD1 or TRBD2 (6 bases each). The germline gives CDR1 DFQATT, CDR2 SNEGSKA (reference sequence). Trimming took off 3 bases at V and 4 bases at J, with 13 bases between the two ends. The CDR3 sequence is 13 residues long.

V gene TRBV30 combines with J gene TRBJ1-1, with D perhaps matching TRBD1 (5 bases). Trimming pared 0 bases from V and 6 bases from J, leaving 11 bases between. Germline V gene lookup returns CDR1 GTSNPN and CDR2 SVGIG (reference sequence). This CDR3 is built from 13 residues. The CDR3 bases are TGTGCCTGGAGTGTCCAGGGATCCGCTGAAGCTTTCTTT. Protein sequence: CAWSVQGSAEAFF.

Here the CDR3 reads CSVGGTGSYNEQFF. In DNA, the CDR3 is TGCAGCGTTGGGGGGACAGGGTCCTACAATGAGCAGTTCTTC. This chain uses TRBV29-1 with TRBJ2-1, with 9 bases lining up with TRBD1. Trimming took 4 bases from V and 1 from J; bases not matched to a gene: 2. CDR3 length: 14 residues. Germline lookup yields CDR1 SQVTM and CDR2 ANQGSEA.

The V and J genes are TRBV7-9 and TRBJ1-1; 7 bases fit TRBD1. J lost 10 bases, V lost 1 base, and 9 bases had no gene match. Per germline, CDR1 SEHNR and CDR2 FQNEAQ (reference sequence). This CDR3 spans 14 amino acids. As DNA, the CDR3 is TGTGCCAGCAGCTTAGGACCGGGACAGTTAGGAGCTTTCTTT. Translated, it gives CASSLGPGQLGAFF.

In its sample, this clone was seen a few times. The DNA of the CDR3 is TGTGCCAGTAGTCGGAGGGGCGGTACGAACACCGGGGAGCTGTTTTTT. Protein: CASSRRGGTNTGELFF. The J gene is TRBJ2-2, the V gene TRBV19, with D perhaps TRBD2 (6 bases). The CDR3 loop spans 16 amino acids. V lost 5 bases, J lost 0 bases, and 13 bases lay in between. Per germline, CDR1 LNHDA and CDR2 SQIVND (reference sequence).

The V call is TRBV10-3, the J call TRBJ2-3; 7 nucleotides line up with TRBD2. The CDR3 totals 16 residues. Germline CDR1 and CDR2: ENHRY and SYGVKD. With V trimmed by 4 bases and J by 4 bases, 11 bases remained unmatched. CDR3 residues: CAISALAGPGPDTQYF. In nucleotides, the CDR3 is TGTGCCATCAGTGCTTTAGCGGGTCCCGGGCCAGATACGCAGTATTTT.

V gene TRBV7-9 combines with J gene TRBJ1-1; 7 nucleotides match TRBD1. CDR1 and CDR2 from the germline V gene are SEHNR and FQNEAQ (reference sequence). CDR3 size: 12 residues. V dropped 3 bases and J dropped 7; count of bases not matched to a gene: 2. The CDR3 loop is CASSLGQYEAFF. The CDR3 DNA is TGTGCCAGCAGCTTGGGACAGTATGAAGCTTTCTTT.

The chain is built from TRBV11-1 and TRBJ2-7, with unresolved D. The CDR3 totals 15 residues. CDR1 is SGHAT, CDR2 FQDESV, per germline (reference sequence). The V end lost 5 bases, the J end lost 0 bases, and 14 bases lay between the germline ends. The CDR3 spells CASSPRRASSYEQYF. CDR3 DNA sequence: TGTGCCAGCAGCCCCCGGCGCGCTAGCTCCTACGAGCAGTACTTC.

The rearrangement links TRBV5-1 to TRBJ1-6; perhaps TRBD1 as D (5 bases). Trimming removed 2 bases from V and 7 bases from J, with 13 bases in between. This CDR3 has 15 residues. CDR1 SGHRS and CDR2 YFSETQ come from the germline V gene. DNA of the CDR3: TGCGCCAGCAGCTTATCGGGACTGACGAATTCACCCCTCCACTTT. Translating it yields CASSLSGLTNSPLHF. The complete variable domain, with remaining parts taken from reference TRBV5-1 and TRBJ1-6, reads KAGVTQTPRYLIKTRGQQVTLSCSPISGHRSVSWYQQTPGQGLQFLFEYFSETQRNKGNFPGRFSGRQFSNSRSEMNVSTLELGDSALYLCASSLSGLTNSPLHFGNGTRLTVT.

The genes are TRBV28 and TRBJ2-5; 10 positions match TRBD2. Germline V lookup: CDR1 MDHEN, CDR2 SYDVKM. V was clipped by 5 bases and J by 5 bases; unmatched bases: 8. The CDR3 contains 15 residues. In nucleotides, the CDR3 is TGTGCCAGCAGTACCCTGGGTAGCGGGAGGGAGACCCAGTACTTC. As protein: CASSTLGSGRETQYF.

The J gene is TRBJ2-7, the V gene TRBV7-6, with D tentatively TRBD2 (6 bases). Germline CDR1 is SGHVS and CDR2 is FNYEAQ. V was trimmed by 2 bases and J by 3 bases, leaving 11 bases between them. The CDR3 loop spans 14 amino acids. The CDR3: CASSLNSGDYEQYF. CDR3 DNA sequence: TGTGCCAGCAGCTTAAATTCGGGAGACTACGAGCAGTACTTC. The entire variable domain, with the rest obtained from reference TRBV7-6 and TRBJ2-7, is as follows: GAGVSQSPRYKVTKRGQDVALRCDPISGHVSLYWYRQALGQGPEFLTYFNYEAQQDKSGLPNDRFSAERPEGSISTLTIQRTEQRDSAMYRCASSLNSGDYEQYFGPGTRLTVT.

The CDR3: CASSFSNEQFF. The CDR3 DNA reads as TGTGCCAGCAGCTTTAGTAATGAGCAGTTCTTC. The V gene is TRBV7-9, the J gene TRBJ2-1; D is unresolved. The CDR3 spans 11 residues. Germline lookup yields CDR1 SEHNR and CDR2 FQNEAQ (reference sequence). V was pared by 3 bases and J by 7 bases, with 4 bases between.